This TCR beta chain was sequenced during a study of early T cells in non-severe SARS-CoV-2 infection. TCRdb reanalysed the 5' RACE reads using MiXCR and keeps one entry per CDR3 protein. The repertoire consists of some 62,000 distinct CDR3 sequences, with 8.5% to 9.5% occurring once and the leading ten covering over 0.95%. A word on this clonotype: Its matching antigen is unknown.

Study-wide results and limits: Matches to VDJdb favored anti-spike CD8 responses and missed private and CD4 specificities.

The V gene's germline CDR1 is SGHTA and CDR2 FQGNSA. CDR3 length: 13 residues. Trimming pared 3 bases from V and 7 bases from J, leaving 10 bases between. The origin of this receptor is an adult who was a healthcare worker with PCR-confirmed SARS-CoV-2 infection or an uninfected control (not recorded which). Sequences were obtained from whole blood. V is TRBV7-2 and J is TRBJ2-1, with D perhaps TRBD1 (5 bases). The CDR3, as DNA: TGTGCCAGCAGCTTTGCTCAGGGTAATGAGCAGTTCTTC. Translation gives CASSFAQGNEQFF.